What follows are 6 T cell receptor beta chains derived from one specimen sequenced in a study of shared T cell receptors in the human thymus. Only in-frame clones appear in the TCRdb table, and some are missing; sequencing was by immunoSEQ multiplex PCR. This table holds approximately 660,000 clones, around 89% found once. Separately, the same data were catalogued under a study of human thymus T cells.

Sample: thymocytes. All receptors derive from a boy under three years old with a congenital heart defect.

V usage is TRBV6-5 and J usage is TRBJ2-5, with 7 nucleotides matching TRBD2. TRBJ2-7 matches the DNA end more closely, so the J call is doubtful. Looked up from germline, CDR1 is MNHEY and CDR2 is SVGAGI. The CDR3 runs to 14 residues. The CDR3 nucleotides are TGTGCCAGCAGTCAAGCGGGATCCTCTTACGAGCAGTACTTC. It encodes CASSQAGSSYEQYF.

The CDR3 reads CAISPTGDENSPLHF. The CDR3 nucleotides are TGTGCCATCAGCCCGACAGGGGACGAGAATTCACCCCTCCACTTT. The chain is built from TRBV10-3 and TRBJ1-6, with TRBD1 matching over 8 bases. The ends lost 6 bases at V and 7 bases at J; junction bases unmatched: 8. CDR3 length: 15 amino acids. Germline V gene lookup returns CDR1 ENHRY and CDR2 SYGVKD.

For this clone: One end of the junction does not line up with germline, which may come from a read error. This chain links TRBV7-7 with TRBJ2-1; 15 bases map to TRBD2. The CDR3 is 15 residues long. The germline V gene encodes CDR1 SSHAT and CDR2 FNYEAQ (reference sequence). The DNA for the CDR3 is TGTGCTAGCAGCTTAGGGACTAGCGGGAGGAATGAGCAGTTCTTC. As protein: CASSLGTSGRNEQFF.

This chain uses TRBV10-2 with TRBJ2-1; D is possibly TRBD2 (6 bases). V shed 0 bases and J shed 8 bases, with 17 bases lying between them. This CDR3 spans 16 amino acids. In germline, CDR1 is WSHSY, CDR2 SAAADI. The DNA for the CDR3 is TGCGCCAGCAGTGAGTCATGGAGCGGGCATAACTATGAGCAGTTCTTC. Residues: CASSESWSGHNYEQFF.

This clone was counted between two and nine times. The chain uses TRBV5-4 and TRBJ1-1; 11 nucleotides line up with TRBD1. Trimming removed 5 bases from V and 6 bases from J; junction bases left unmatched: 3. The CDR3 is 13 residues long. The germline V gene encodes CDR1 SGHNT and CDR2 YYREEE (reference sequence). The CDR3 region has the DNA TGTGCCAGCAGTCCGGACAGGGGGCCTGAAGCTTTCTTT. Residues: CASSPDRGPEAFF.

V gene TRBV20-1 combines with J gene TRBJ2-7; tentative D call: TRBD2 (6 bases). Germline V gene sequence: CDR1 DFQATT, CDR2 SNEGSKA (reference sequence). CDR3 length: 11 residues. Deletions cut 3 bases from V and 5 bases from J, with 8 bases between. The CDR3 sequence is CSASGSDEQYF. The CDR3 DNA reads TGCAGTGCTAGCGGGAGCGACGAGCAGTACTTC.